This T cell receptor beta chain was sequenced in a study of monozygotic twins with inflammatory bowel disease (dated by TCRdb to between 2018 and 2020). With regard to the full study: The complete study included some 28 monozygotic twin pairs: 19 IBD-discordant Danish pairs and nine German pairs, of which four were IBD-concordant and five were IBD-discordant. The search for disease-associated traits relied mainly on comparing, within discordant pairs, IBD patients with their genetically identical healthy co-twins. Each individual had, on average, about 151 000 unique TCRalpha sequences and 181 000 unique TCRbeta sequences available for analysis.

A roughly 2.5 ml peripheral blood sample was drawn into PAXgene tubes per donor and stored at -80°C. Without any T cell sorting, total RNA was extracted from whole blood using the PAXgene blood miRNA kit on an automated QIAcube. Peripheral blood from monozygotic twin pairs, either concordant or discordant for inflammatory bowel disease, underwent deep TCRalpha and TCRbeta repertoire profiling that used unique molecular barcoding. Smoking habits were recorded for all twin pairs, and individuals were classified as current, former or never smokers. Library preparation used 5' RACE. Each TCR library was prepared from 3,500 to 4,500 ng of total RNA. cDNA was synthesized with SMARTScribe reverse transcriptase in eight separate reactions per sample. During cDNA synthesis, unique molecular identifiers containing a 6-nucleotide sample barcode were introduced by template switching. Amplification of TCRalpha and TCRbeta cDNA involved two nested PCRs of approximately 16 and 10 cycles, and each PCR was followed by bead purification. Before amplification, the cDNA was both treated with uracil DNA-glycosylase and purified with the QIAquick PCR purification kit. In the second PCR, Illumina TruSeq-compatible adapters and sample-specific barcodes were added. Library quality and concentration were assessed using TapeStation and Qubit, and 5 ng of each library was pooled. The pooled libraries were sequenced with 2 x 100 bp reads and custom sequencing primers on an Illumina HiSeq2500 single-index Rapid Run. The paper's processing steps were these. MiGEC version 1.2.6 was used for UMI-based consensus assembly, which corrected PCR and sequencing errors. MiXCR version 2.1.1 was used to carry out V(D)J alignment, clonotype assembly and CDR3 extraction. To normalise gene usage, clonotype sharing and MAIT/NKT TCR abundance, the analysis used the top 1000, 10 000 and 20 000 clonotypes per sample. After downsampling to 27 000 UMIs, diversity was calculated as the inverse Simpson index using the vegan R package. Paired Mann-Whitney U tests were applied to discordant twin pairs, and Benjamini-Hochberg correction was used for multiple testing. TCRdb reprocessed the reads, and each CDR3 protein sequence is entered once, without DNA. TCRdb, not the authors, supplied the V and J calls. In this sample's table one finds 330,000 or so distinct CDR3 sequences. The ten top clones hold 2% to 2.5% of the sample.

The paper as a whole reports these results and caveats: The results gave no support for a single strong signal or clonotype linked to IBD. Repertoire similarity did not differ between concordant and discordant twins, which could be due to limited statistical power. Because patients were on differing immunosuppressive treatments, the repertoires may have picked up extra background noise and inter-individual variability. Fewer clonotypes were shared with other individuals by IBD patients than by healthy twins, most markedly in patients showing signs of disease activity. Measured by the inverse Simpson index, TCRbeta repertoire diversity was lower in IBD patients than in their healthy co-twins. The analysis was unable to tell apart different T cell subtypes.

Turning to this clonotype: Its antigen specificity is not known.

Sequences were obtained from blood. This TCR was recovered from a human donor with ulcerative colitis or Crohn's disease, or a healthy co-twin of an affected twin (not recorded which).

This receptor carries the CDR3 CASSKNTEAFF. The chain employs TRBV21-1 and TRBJ1-1. TRBV21-1 is a pseudogene segment. Including the terminal cysteine and phenylalanine, the CDR3 comprises 11 residues. The record lacks a DNA sequence.